This is a list of T cell receptor beta chains from one sample in a study of monozygotic twins with inflammatory bowel disease. TCRdb re-called the 5' RACE reads; one entry per CDR3 protein, DNA not given. Its table records just over 300,000 distinct CDR3 sequences. The sequenced material came from blood. The receptors were gathered from a human donor with ulcerative colitis or Crohn's disease, or a healthy co-twin of an affected twin (not recorded which). Each CDR3 is given with its conserved first and last residue.

CDR3 protein,V gene,J gene
CASSTGGYGYTF,TRBV6-2/TRBV6-3,TRBJ1-2
CASSIRGTGDYEQYF,TRBV19,TRBJ2-7
CATSRDLDRAQETQYF,TRBV15,TRBJ2-5
CASTDGGTGANVLTF,TRBV28,TRBJ2-6
CASIERTGRGHEQFF,TRBV6-1,TRBJ2-1
CASTTGTGSLKLFF,TRBV19,TRBJ1-4
CASTEGTGPGKTQYF,TRBV18,TRBJ2-5
CASSLGPAPQETQYF,TRBV7-2,TRBJ2-5
CASSWAGDTGELFF,TRBV12-3/TRBV12-4,TRBJ2-2
CASSSAVGQGSYEQYF,TRBV7-9,TRBJ2-7
CATSHRDTQYF,TRBV24-1,TRBJ2-3
CASSSPGQGSPLHF,TRBV5-5,TRBJ1-6
CASSFSGTVQETQYF,TRBV28,TRBJ2-5
CASSQVRGRKETQYF,TRBV3-1,TRBJ2-5
CSVLGSWGQPQHF,TRBV29-1,TRBJ1-5
CASGIDRERTGELFF,TRBV12-5,TRBJ2-2
CASSFSVTNYGYTF,TRBV5-6,TRBJ1-2
CSARAGASSGNTIYF,TRBV20-1,TRBJ1-3
CASGQGQGVYEQYF,TRBV12-5,TRBJ2-7
CASSRQGYEKLFF,TRBV12-3/TRBV12-4,TRBJ1-4
CASSTSDSRLEAFF,TRBV5-1,TRBJ1-1
CASSGYRGGYTF,TRBV27,TRBJ1-2
CASSRLEADTQYF,TRBV19,TRBJ2-3
CASSQGQGGISGNTIYF,TRBV3-1,TRBJ1-3
CAWSAREGEQYF,TRBV30,TRBJ2-7
CARHRTTNEKLFF,TRBV7-9,TRBJ1-4
CASSPDNYGYTF,TRBV6-5,TRBJ1-2
CASSGLQGASYNEQFF,TRBV5-8,TRBJ2-1
CASKRQGGTDTQYF,TRBV18,TRBJ2-3
CASSIGTPGSDTQYF,TRBV19,TRBJ2-3
CASSLVQGKAEAFF,TRBV7-2,TRBJ1-1
CASSYLAGSGPQHF,TRBV6-2/TRBV6-3,TRBJ1-5
CASSLRTSGNNEQFF,TRBV5-1,TRBJ2-1
CATDRVLNTGELFF,TRBV28,TRBJ2-2
CASSPGGGNEKLFF,TRBV7-9,TRBJ1-4
CASRQGLEASYEQYF,TRBV12-3/TRBV12-4,TRBJ2-7
CASSSQGNEQYF,TRBV6-6,TRBJ2-7
CASSPRLTYEQYF,TRBV7-2,TRBJ2-7
CASSSRGVNTEAFF,TRBV7-9,TRBJ1-1
CASSPARWNYGYTF,TRBV6-1,TRBJ1-2
CASSFPGYTDTQYF,TRBV12-3/TRBV12-4,TRBJ2-3
CASSRRQGIAGELFF,TRBV5-4,TRBJ2-2
CASSPRTAQETQYF,TRBV18,TRBJ2-5
CASSLLAVTGELFF,TRBV7-9,TRBJ2-2
CASSQQFSYGYTF,TRBV12-3/TRBV12-4,TRBJ1-2